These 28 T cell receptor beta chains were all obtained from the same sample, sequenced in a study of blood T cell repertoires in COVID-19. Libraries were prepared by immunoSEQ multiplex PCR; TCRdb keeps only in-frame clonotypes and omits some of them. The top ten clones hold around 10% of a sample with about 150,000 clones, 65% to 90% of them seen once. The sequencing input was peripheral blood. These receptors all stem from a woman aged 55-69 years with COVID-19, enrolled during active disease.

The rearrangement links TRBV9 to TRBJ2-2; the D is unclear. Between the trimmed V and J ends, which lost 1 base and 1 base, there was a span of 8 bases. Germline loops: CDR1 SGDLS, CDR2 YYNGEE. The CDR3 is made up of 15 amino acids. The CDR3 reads CASSVNSLNTGELFF. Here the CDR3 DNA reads TGTGCCAGCAGCGTAAACAGCTTGAACACCGGGGAGCTGTTTTTT.

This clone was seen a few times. CDR3: CASRTSQNTEAFF. In DNA, the CDR3 is TGTGCCAGTAGGACAAGCCAAAACACTGAAGCTTTCTTT. The chain carries TRBV19 and TRBJ1-1; D uncertain. The germline CDR1 and CDR2 sequences are LNHDA and SQIVND (reference sequence). The CDR3 has 13 amino acids. Trimming removed 6 bases at V and 2 bases at J, with 10 bases between.

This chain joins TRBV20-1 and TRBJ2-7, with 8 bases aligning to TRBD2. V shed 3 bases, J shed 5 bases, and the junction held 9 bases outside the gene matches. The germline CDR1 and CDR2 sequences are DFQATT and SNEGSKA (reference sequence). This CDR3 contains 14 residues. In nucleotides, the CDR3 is TGCAGTGCTAGTCAGGGACTAGGTGCCGACGAGCAGTACTTC. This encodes CSASQGLGADEQYF.

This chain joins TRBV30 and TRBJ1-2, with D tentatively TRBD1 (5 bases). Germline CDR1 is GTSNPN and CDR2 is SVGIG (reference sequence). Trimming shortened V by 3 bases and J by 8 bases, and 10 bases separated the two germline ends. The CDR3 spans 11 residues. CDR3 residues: CAWSRAGGYTF. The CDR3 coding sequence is TGTGCCTGGAGCAGGGCGGGAGGCTACACCTTC.

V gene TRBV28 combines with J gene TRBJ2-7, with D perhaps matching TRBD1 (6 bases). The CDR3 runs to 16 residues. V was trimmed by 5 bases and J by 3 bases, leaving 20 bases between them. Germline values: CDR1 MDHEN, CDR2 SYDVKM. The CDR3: CASSRTGLSPLYEQYF. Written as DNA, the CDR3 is TGTGCCAGCAGTCGTACAGGGTTGTCACCCCTCTACGAGCAGTACTTC.

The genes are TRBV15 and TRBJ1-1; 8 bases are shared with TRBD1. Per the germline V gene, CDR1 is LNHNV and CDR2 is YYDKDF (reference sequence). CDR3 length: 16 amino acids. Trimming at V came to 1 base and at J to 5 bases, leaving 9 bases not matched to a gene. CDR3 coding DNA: TGTGCCACCAGCAGAGGCTTAGGGACAGGTAGGACTGAAGCTTTCTTT. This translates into CATSRGLGTGRTEAFF.

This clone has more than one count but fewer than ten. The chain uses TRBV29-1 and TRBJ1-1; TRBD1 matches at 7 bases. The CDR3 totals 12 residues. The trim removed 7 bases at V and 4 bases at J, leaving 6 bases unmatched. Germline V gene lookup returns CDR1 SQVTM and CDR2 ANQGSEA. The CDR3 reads CSGGQVGTEAFF. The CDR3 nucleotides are TGCAGCGGCGGACAGGTGGGCACTGAAGCTTTCTTT.

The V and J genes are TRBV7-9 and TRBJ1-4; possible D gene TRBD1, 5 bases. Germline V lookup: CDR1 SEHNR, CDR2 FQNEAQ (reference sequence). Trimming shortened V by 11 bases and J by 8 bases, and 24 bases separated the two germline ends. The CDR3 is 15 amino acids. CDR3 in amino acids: CAGAAGAGVSEKLFF. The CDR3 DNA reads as TGTGCCGGGGCGGCTGGGGCTGGGGTCTCGGAAAAACTGTTTTTT.

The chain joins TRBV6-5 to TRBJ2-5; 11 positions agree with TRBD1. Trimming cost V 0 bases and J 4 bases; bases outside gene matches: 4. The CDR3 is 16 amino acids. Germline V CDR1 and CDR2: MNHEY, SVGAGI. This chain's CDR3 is CASSYSGTGGRETQYF. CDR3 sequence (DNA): TGTGCCAGCAGTTACTCCGGGACAGGGGGTCGAGAGACCCAGTACTTC.

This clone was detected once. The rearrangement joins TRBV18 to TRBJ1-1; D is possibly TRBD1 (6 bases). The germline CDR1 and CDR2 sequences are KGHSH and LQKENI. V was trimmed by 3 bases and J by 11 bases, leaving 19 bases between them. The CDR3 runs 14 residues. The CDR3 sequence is CASSPPARARGAFF. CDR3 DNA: TGTGCCAGCTCACCCCCCGCCAGGGCGAGGGGGGCTTTCTTT.

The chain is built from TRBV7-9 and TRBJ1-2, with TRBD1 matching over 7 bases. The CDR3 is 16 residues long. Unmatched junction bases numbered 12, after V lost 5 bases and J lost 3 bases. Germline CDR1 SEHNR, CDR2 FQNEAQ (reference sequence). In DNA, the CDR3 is TGTGCCAGCAGCCCCGGACAGGTGGACTCAGACTATGGCTACACCTTC. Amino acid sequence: CASSPGQVDSDYGYTF.

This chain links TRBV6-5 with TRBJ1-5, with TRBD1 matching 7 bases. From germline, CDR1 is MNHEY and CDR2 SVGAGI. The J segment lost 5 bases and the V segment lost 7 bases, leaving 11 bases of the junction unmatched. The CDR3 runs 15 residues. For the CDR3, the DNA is TGTGCCAGCACCGCCGGGACAGTGAGGCATCAGCCCCAGCATTTT. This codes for CASTAGTVRHQPQHF.

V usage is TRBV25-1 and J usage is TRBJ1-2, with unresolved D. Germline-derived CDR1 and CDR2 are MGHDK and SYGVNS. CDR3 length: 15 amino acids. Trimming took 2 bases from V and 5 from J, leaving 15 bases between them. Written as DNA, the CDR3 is TGTGCCAGCAGTGAAAATGCAGTTTCGGGGTATGGCTACACCTTC. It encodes CASSENAVSGYGYTF.

CDR3 DNA: TGTGCCAGCAGCCCAGAAAGCTCCTACAATGAGCAGTTCTTC. It is translated as CASSPESSYNEQFF. V and J are TRBV6-4 and TRBJ2-1; D not certain. Trimming took 6 bases from V and 0 from J, leaving 9 bases between them. CDR3 length: 14 amino acids. In germline, CDR1 is MRHNA, CDR2 SNTAGT.

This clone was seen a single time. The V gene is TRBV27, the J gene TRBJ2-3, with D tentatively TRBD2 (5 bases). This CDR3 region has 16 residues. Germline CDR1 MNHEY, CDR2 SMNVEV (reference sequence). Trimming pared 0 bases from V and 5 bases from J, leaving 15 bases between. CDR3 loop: CASSLSEASGLDTQYF. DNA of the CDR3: TGTGCCAGCAGTTTATCTGAGGCCTCAGGACTAGATACGCAGTATTTT.

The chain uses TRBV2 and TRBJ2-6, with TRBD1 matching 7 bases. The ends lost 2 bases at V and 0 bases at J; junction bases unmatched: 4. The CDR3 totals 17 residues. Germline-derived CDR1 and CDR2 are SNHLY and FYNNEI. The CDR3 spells CASSELGQSSGANVLTF. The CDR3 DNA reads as TGTGCCAGCAGTGAATTGGGACAGTCCTCTGGGGCCAACGTCCTGACTTTC.

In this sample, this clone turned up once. The CDR3 sequence: CTSSQAAGNTIYF. CDR3 DNA sequence: TGCACCAGCAGCCAAGCTGCGGGTAACACCATATATTTT. This chain joins TRBV1 and TRBJ1-3. TRBV1 is a pseudogene locus. The CDR3 runs 13 residues.

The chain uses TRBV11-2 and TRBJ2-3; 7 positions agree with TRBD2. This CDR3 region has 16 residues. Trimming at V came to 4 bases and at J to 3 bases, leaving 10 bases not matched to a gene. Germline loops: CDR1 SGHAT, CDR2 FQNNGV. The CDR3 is CASSYGWAGGTDTQYF. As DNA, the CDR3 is TGTGCCAGCAGCTATGGCTGGGCCGGGGGGACAGATACGCAGTATTTT. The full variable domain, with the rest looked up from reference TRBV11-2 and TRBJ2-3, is EAGVAQSPRYKIIEKRQSVAFWCNPISGHATLYWYQQILGQGPKLLIQFQNNGVVDDSQLPKDRFSAERLKGVDSTLKIQPAKLEDSAVYLCASSYGWAGGTDTQYFGPGTRLTVL.

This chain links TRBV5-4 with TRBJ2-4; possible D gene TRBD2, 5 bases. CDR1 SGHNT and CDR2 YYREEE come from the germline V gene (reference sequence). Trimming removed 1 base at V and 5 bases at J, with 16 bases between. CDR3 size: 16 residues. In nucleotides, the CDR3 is TGTGCCAGCAGCTTGAGGGCAGGAGGTCGGGAAAACATTCAGTACTTC. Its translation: CASSLRAGGRENIQYF. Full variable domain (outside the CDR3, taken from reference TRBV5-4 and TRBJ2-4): ETGVTQSPTHLIKTRGQQVTLRCSSQSGHNTVSWYQQALGQGPQFIFQYYREEENGRGNFPPRFSGLQFPNYSSELNVNALELDDSALYLCASSLRAGGRENIQYFGAGTRLSVL.

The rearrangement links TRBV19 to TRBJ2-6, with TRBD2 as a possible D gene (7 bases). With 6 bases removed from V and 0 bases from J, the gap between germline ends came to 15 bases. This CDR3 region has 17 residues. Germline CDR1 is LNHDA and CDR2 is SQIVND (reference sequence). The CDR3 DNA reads TGTGCCAGTAGGCCCCAAAGGGGGGGCTCTGGGGCCAACGTCCTGACTTTC. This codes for CASRPQRGGSGANVLTF.

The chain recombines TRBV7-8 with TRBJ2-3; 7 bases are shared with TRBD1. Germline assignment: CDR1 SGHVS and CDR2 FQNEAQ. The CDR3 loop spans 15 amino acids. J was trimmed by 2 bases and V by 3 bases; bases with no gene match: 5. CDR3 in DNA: TGTGCCAGCAGCTTTTGGACAGGCGCCACAGATACGCAGTATTTT. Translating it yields CASSFWTGATDTQYF.

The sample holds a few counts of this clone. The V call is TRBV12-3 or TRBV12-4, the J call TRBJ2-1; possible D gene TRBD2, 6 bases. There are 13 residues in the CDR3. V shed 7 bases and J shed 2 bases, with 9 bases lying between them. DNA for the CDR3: TGTGCCAGCACCGGCGGGACCTACAATGAGCAGTTCTTC. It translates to CASTGGTYNEQFF.

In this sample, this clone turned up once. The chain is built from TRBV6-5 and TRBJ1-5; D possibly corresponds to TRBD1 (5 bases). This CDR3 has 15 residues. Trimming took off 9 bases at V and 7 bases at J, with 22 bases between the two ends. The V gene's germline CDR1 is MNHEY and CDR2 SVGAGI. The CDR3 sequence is CASHPSQGRGQPQHF. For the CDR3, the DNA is TGTGCCAGTCACCCATCTCAGGGAAGAGGACAGCCCCAGCATTTT.

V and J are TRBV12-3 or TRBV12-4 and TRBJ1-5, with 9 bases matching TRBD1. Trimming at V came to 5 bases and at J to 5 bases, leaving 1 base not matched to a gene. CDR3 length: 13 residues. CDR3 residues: CASSTGGYQPQHF. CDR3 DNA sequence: TGTGCCAGCAGTACAGGGGGCTATCAGCCCCAGCATTTT.

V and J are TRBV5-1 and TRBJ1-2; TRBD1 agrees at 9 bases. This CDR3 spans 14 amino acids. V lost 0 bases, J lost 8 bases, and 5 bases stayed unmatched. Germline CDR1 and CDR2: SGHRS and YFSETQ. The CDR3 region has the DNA TGCGCCAGCAGCTTGGAGGGGACAGGGCGAGGCTACACCTTC. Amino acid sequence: CASSLEGTGRGYTF.

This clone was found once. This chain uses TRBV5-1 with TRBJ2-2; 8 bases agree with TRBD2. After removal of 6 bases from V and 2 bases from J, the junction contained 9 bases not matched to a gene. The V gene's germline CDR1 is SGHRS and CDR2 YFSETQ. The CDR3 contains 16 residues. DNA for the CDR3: TGCGCCAGCAAAATGGGGGGGACTAGAAACACCGGGGAGCTGTTTTTT. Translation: CASKMGGTRNTGELFF.

CDR3 coding DNA: TGTGCCAGCAGCGCCCAGGTACAGAGGAACACTGAAGCTTTCTTT. It translates to CASSAQVQRNTEAFF. The rearrangement uses TRBV9 and TRBJ1-1, with no clear D. V was clipped by 3 bases and J by 1 base, with 13 bases between them. CDR3 length: 15 amino acids. In germline, CDR1 is SGDLS, CDR2 YYNGEE.

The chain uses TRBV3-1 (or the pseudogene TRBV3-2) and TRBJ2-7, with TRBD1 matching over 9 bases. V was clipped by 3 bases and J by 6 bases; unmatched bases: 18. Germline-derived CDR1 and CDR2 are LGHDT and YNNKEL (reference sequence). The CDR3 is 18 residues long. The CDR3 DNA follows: TGTGCCAGCAGCCACCTACCCTCGGGGACAGGGAAACGTCGCGAGCAGTACTTC. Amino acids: CASSHLPSGTGKRREQYF.